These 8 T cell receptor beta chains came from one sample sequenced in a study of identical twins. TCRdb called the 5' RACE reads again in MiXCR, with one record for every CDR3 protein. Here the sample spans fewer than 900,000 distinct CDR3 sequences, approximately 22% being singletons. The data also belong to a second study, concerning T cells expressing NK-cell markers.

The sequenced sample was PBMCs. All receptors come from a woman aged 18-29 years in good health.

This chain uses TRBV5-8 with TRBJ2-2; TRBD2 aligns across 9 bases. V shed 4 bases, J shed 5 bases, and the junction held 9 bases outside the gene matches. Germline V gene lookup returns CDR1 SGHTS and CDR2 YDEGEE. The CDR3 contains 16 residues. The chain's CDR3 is CASSPFASGVTGELFF. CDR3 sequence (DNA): TGTGCCAGCAGCCCCTTTGCTAGCGGGGTAACCGGGGAGCTGTTTTTT. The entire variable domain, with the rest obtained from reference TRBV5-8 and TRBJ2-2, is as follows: EAGVTQSPTHLIKTRGQQATLRCSPISGHTSVYWYQQALGLGLQFLLWYDEGEERNRGNFPPRFSGRQFPNYSSELNVNALELEDSALYLCASSPFASGVTGELFFGEGSRLTVL.

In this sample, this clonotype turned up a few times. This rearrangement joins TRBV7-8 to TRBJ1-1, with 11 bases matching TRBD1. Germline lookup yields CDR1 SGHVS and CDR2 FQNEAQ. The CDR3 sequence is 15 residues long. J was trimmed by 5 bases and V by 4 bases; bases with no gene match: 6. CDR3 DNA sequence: TGTGCCAGCAGCTCAGGACAGGGGGCGAGGACTGAAGCTTTCTTT. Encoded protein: CASSSGQGARTEAFF.

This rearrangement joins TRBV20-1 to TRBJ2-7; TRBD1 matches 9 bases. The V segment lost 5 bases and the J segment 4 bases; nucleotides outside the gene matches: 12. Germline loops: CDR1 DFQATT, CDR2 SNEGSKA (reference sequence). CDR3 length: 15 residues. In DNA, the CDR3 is TGCAGTGCTTCCCAAGTACAGGGGGCTTCGTACGAGCAGTACTTC. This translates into CSASQVQGASYEQYF.

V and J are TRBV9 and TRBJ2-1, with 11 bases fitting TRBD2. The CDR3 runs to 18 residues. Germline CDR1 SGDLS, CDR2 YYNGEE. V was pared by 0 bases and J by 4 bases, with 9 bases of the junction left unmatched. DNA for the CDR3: TGTGCCAGCAGCGTAGCTACCGGGACTAGCGGTATATACAATGAGCAGTTCTTC. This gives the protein CASSVATGTSGIYNEQFF. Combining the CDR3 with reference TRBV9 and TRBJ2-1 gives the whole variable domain DSGVTQTPKHLITATGQRVTLRCSPRSGDLSVYWYQQSLDQGLQFLIQYYNGEERAKGNILERFSAQQFPDLHSELNLSSLELGDSALYFCASSVATGTSGIYNEQFFGPGTRLTVL.

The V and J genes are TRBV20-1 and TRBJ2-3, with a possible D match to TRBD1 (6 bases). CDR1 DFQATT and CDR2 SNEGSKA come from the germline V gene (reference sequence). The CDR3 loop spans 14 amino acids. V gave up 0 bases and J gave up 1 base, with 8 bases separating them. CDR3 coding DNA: TGCAGTGCTAGAGATCACAGGGGCACAGATACGCAGTATTTT. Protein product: CSARDHRGTDTQYF.

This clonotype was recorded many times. DNA of the CDR3: TGCAGCGCGGGGGGGCTATTTTCCAATGAGCAGTTCTTC. Protein: CSAGGLFSNEQFF. The gene calls are TRBV20-1 and TRBJ2-1; 9 bases align to TRBD2. The CDR3 extends over 13 amino acids. Germline V CDR1 and CDR2: DFQATT, SNEGSKA (reference sequence).

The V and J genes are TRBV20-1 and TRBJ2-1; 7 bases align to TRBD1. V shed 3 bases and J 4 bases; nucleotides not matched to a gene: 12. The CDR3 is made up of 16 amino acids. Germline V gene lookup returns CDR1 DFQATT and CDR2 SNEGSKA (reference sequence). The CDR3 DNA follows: TGCAGTGCTAGCATATTGGAAGGGGGCAGGTACAATGAGCAGTTCTTC. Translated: CSASILEGGRYNEQFF.

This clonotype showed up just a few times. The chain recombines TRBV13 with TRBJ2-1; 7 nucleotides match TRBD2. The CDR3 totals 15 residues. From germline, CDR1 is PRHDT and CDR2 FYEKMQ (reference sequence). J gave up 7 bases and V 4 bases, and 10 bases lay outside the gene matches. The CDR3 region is CASSSTSTGGNEQFF. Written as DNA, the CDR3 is TGTGCCAGCAGCTCGACTAGCACCGGCGGGAATGAGCAGTTCTTC.